Below, 3 T cell receptor beta chains from the same sample are listed, as sequenced in a study of blood T cell repertoires in COVID-19. Only in-frame clones appear in the TCRdb table, and some are missing; sequencing was by immunoSEQ multiplex PCR. The profile shows about 220,000 clones, 82% of them singletons. The specimen sequenced was peripheral blood. The source is a woman older than 75 with COVID-19, enrolled during active disease.

The gene calls are TRBV14 and TRBJ2-5; D remains unclear. This CDR3 spans 14 amino acids. Germline CDR1 is SGHDN and CDR2 is FVKESK. The ends were cut back, 6 bases at V and 2 bases at J, with 13 bases in the middle. The CDR3 DNA reads TGTGCCAGCAGTCCCATGAGAGGACAAGAGACCCAGTACTTC. It specifies CASSPMRGQETQYF.

The chain couples TRBV7-9 to TRBJ2-2; D is possibly TRBD1 (5 bases). Trimming pared 2 bases from V and 1 base from J, leaving 20 bases between. CDR1 and CDR2 from the germline V gene are SEHNR and FQNEAQ (reference sequence). The CDR3 has 19 residues. CDR3 nucleotides: TGTGCCAGCAGCTTAAATTTTCTGGAGACAGCCATGAACACCGGGGAGCTGTTTTTT. It translates to CASSLNFLETAMNTGELFF.

Concerning this clone itself: Other DNA sequences in this specimen translate into the identical CDR3. V is TRBV7-9 and J is TRBJ1-1, with D possibly TRBD1 on 6 matching bases. CDR1 SEHNR and CDR2 FQNEAQ come from the germline V gene (reference sequence). This CDR3 region has 14 residues. V lost 2 bases, J lost 5 bases, and 12 bases lay in between. The CDR3 spells CASSLLQGETEAFF. The CDR3 bases are TGTGCCAGCAGCTTATTACAGGGCGAAACTGAAGCTTTCTTT.